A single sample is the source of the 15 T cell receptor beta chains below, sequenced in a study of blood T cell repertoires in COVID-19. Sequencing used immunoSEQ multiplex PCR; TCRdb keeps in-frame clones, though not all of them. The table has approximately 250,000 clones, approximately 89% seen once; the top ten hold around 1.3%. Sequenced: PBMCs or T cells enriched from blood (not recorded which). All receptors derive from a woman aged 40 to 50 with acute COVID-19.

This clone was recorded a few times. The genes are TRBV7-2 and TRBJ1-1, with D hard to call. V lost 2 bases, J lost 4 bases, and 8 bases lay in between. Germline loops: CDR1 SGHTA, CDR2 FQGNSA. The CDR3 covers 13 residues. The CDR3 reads CASSLLVGTEAFF. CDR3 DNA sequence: TGTGCCAGCAGCTTACTCGTCGGCACTGAAGCTTTCTTT.

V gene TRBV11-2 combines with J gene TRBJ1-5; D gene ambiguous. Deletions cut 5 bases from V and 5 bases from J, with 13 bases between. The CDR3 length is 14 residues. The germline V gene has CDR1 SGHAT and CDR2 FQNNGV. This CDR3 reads CASSPLTADQPQHF. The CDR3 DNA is TGTGCCAGCAGCCCCCTCACCGCGGATCAGCCCCAGCATTTT.

The DNA for the CDR3 is TGTGCCAGCAGCCAAACCAGGGGTAATGAAAAACTGTTTTTT. Translating it yields CASSQTRGNEKLFF. V and J are TRBV3-1 (or the pseudogene TRBV3-2) and TRBJ1-4, with D tentatively TRBD1 (6 bases). Germline V gene lookup returns CDR1 LGHDT and CDR2 YNNKEL (reference sequence). The CDR3 contains 14 residues. V lost 2 bases to trimming and J lost 4 bases, with 8 bases between them.

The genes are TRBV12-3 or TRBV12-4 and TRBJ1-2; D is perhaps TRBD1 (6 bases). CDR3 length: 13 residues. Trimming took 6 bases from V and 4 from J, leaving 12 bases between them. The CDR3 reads CASRSGAGYGYTF. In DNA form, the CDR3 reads TGTGCCAGCAGATCAGGGGCAGGCTATGGCTACACCTTC.

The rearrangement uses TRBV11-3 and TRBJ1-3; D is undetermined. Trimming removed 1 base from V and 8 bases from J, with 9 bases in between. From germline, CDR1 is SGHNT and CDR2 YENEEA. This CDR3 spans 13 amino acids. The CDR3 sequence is CASSLAGRDTIYF. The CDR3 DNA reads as TGTGCCAGCAGCTTAGCGGGTAGAGACACCATATATTTT.

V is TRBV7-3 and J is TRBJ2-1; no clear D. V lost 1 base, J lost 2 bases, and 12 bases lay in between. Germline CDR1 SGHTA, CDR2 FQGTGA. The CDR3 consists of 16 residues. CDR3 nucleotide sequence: TGTGCCAGCAGCTTAAGGCCGAGGATAACCTACAATGAGCAGTTCTTC. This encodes CASSLRPRITYNEQFF.

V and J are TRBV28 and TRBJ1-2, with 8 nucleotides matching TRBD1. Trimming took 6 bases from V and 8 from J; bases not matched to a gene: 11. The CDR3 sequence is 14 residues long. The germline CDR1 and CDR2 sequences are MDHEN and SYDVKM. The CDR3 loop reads CASSLRTGKGGYTF. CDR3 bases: TGTGCCAGCAGCCTCCGGACAGGGAAAGGGGGCTACACCTTC.

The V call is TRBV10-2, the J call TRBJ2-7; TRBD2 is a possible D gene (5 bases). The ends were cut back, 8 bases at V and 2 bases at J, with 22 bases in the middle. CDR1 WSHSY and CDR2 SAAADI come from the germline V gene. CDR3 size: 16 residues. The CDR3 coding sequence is TGCGCCAGCCTCGGCCGCGGCGGCGAGGGCCCCTACGAGCAGTACGTC. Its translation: CASLGRGGEGPYEQYV.

The CDR3 region has the DNA TGTGCCAGCAGCTTACAGGGGGAAGAGACCCAGTACTTC. Its protein product is CASSLQGEETQYF. J is TRBJ2-5 and V is TRBV11-2, with 7 bases fitting TRBD1. Trimming removed 2 bases from V and 3 bases from J; junction bases left unmatched: 0. The CDR3 is made up of 13 amino acids. Germline CDR1 SGHAT, CDR2 FQNNGV.

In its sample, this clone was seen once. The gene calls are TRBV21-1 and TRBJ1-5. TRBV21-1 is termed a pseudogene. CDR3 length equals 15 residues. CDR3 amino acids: CASSKGIRARGAQHF. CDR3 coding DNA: TGTGCCAGCAGCAAAGGCATTCGGGCCCGGGGGGCCCAGCATTTT.

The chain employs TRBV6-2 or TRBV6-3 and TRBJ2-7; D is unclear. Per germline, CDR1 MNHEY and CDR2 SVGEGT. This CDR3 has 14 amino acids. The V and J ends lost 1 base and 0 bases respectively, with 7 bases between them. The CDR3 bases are TGTGCCAGCAGTTACTTGGGCGACTCCTACGAGCAGTACGTC. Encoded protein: CASSYLGDSYEQYV.

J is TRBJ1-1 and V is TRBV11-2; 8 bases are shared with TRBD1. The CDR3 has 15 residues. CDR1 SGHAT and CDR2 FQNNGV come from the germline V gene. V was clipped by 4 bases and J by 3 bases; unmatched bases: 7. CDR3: CASSSATGGDTEAFF. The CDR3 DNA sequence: TGTGCCAGCAGCTCGGCAACAGGGGGGGACACTGAAGCTTTCTTT.

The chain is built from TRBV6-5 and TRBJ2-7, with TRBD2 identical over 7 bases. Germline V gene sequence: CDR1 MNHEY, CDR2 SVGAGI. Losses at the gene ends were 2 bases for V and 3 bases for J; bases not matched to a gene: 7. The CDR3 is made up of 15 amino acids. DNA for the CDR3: TGTGCCAGCAGTTACCGGGCGAGCGGGGTCTACGAGCAGTACGTC. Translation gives CASSYRASGVYEQYV.

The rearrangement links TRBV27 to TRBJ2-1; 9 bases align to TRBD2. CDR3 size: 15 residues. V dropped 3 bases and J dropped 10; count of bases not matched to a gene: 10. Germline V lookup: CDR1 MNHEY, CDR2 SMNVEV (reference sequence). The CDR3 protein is CASSFLGAGGGEQFF. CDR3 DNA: TGTGCCAGCAGTTTCCTAGGGGCGGGAGGGGGCGAGCAGTTCTTC.

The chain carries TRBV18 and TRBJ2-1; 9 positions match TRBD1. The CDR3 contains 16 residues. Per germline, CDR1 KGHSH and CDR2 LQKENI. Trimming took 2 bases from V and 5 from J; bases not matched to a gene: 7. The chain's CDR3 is CASSPTTGGKDNEQFF. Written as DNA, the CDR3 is TGTGCCAGCTCACCAACGACAGGGGGGAAGGACAATGAGCAGTTCTTC.